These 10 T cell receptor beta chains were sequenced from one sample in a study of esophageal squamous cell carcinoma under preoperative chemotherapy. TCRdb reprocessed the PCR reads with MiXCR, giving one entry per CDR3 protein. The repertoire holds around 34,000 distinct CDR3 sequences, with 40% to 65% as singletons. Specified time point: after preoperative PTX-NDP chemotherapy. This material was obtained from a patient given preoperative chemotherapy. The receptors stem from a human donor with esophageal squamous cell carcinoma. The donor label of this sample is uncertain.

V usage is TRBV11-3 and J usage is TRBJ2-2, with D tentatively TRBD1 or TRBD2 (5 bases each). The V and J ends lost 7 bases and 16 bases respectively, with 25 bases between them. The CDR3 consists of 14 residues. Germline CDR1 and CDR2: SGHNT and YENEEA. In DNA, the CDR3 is TGTGCCAGCACCCAGGGAGCAAGGGCCGAGGCGCAGTTTTTT. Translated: CASTQGARAEAQFF.

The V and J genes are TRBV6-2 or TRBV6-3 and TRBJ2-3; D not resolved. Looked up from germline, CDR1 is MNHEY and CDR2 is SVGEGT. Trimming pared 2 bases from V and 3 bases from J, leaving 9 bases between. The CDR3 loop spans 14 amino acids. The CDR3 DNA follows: TGTGCCAGCAGTTACGTGACAATTACAGATACGCAGTATTTT. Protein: CASSYVTITDTQYF.

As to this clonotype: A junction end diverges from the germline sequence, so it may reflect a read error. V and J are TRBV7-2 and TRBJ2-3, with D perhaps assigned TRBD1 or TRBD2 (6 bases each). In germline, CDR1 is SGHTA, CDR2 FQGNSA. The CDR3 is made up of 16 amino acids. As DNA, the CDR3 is TGTGCCAGCAGCGAATATGGGGGGCAGGGGCCAGAGACGCAGTATTTC. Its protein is CASSEYGGQGPETQYF.

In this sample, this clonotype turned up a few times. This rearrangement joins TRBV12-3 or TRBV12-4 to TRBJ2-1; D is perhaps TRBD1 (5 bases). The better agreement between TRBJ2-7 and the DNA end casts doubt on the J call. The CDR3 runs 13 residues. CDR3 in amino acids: CASSLTQGTEQYF. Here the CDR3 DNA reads TGTGCCAGCAGTTTGACTCAGGGAACCGAGCAGTACTTC.

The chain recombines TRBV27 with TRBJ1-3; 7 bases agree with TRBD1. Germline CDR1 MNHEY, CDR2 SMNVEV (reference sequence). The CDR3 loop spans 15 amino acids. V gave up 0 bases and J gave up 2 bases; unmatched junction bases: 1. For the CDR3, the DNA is TGTGCCAGCAGTTTATCGGGACAGCCTGGAAACACCATATATTTT. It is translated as CASSLSGQPGNTIYF.

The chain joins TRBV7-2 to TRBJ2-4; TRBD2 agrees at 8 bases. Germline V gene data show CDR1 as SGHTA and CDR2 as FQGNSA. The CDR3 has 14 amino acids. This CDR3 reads CARSGGRAKEIQYF. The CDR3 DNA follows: TGTGCGAGGAGCGGGGGTCGAGCCAAAGAGATCCAGTACTTC.

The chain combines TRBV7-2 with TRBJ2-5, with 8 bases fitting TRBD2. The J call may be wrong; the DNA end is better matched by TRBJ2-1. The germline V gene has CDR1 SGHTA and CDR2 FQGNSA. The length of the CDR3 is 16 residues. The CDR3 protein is CASSSGRGAPRATQFF. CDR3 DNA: TGTGCCAGCAGCTCTGGGCGGGGGGCGCCGCGGGCGACCCAGTTCTTC.

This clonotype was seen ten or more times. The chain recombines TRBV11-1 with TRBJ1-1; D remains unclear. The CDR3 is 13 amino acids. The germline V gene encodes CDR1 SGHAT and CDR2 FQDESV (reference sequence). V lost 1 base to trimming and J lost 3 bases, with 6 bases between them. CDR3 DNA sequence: TGTGCCAGCAGCTTAGATCACTACACTGAAGCTTTCTTT. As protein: CASSLDHYTEAFF.

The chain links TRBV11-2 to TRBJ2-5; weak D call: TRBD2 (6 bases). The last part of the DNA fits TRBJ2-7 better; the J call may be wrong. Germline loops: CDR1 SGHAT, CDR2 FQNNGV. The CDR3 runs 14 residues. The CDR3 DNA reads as TGTGCCAGCAGGGGTGGAGGGGACGGCTACGAGCAGTACTTC. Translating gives CASRGGGDGYEQYF.

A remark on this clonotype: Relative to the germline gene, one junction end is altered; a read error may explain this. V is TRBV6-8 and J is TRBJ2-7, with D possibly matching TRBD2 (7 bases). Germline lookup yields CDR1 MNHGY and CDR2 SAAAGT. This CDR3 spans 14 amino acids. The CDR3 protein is CASTGPGGAYVQYF. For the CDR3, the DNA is TGTGCCAGCACAGGGCCGGGGGGCGCCTACGTGCAGTACTTC.